This TCR beta chain was identified in a study of response to subunit inactivated influenza vaccine. With V trimmed by 5 bases and J by 3 bases, 10 bases remained unmatched. Germline values: CDR1 DFQATT, CDR2 SNEGSKA (reference sequence). The CDR3 loop spans 15 amino acids. Each CDR3 protein is one row after TCRdb ran MiXCR on the RT-PCR reads. The sample lists roughly 570,000 distinct CDR3 sequences; 10% to 15% were seen once. The chain carries TRBV20-1 and TRBJ2-7; 10 bases map to TRBD1. The sequence was obtained from a middle-aged man who received an inactivated influenza vaccine. Material: PBMCs from blood, obtained roughly 6 weeks after vaccination. The CDR3 DNA is TGCAGTGCTCACGCGACAGGGGGCCTAGACTACGAGCAGTACTTC. It codes for CSAHATGGLDYEQYF.